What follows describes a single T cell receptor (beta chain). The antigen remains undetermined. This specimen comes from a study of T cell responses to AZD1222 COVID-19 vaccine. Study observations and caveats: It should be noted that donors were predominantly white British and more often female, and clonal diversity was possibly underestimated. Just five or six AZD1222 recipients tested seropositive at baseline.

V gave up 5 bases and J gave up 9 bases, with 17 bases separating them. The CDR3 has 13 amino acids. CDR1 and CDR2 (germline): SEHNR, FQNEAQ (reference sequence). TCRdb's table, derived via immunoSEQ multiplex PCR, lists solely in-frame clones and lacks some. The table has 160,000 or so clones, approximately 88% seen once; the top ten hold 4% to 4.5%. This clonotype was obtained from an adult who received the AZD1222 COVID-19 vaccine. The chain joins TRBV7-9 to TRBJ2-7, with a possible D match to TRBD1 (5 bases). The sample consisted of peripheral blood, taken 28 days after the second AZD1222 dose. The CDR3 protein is CASSGQGAGMQYF. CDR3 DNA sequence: TGTGCCAGCAGCGGACAAGGCGCTGGGATGCAGTACTTC.